This T cell receptor beta chain comes out of a study of T cells in Graves' hyperthyroidism and ophthalmopathy. This clonotype appeared many times. This CDR3 comprises 14 residues. V dropped 6 bases and J dropped 0 bases, with 11 bases sitting between them. Germline assignment: CDR1 MGHRA and CDR2 YSYEKL. The source material, RNA transcripts, was used to amplify TCR beta CDR3 regions. A first-round RT-PCR of the TCR CDR3 used the HTBI primer set. TCRdb re-analysed the multiplex PCR reads in MiXCR, keeping a single row per CDR3 protein. This repertoire shows roughly 290,000 distinct CDR3 sequences, about a sixth found once; its top ten account for 55% to 60%.

Input material: blood. This receptor was taken from a woman aged 55-69 years with Graves' ophthalmopathy. This chain connects TRBV4-1 to TRBJ1-2; D remains unclear. The CDR3 loop is CASRVDLANYGYTF. The CDR3 DNA sequence: TGCGCCAGCAGAGTGGATCTAGCTAACTATGGCTACACCTTC.